This passage covers 28 T cell receptor beta chains from one sample sequenced in a study of regulatory T cells in long-lasting Graves disease (TCRdb year 2021). In the paper's terms, the time point label means: newly diagnosed GD, antithyroid drugs for less than 3 months. For both TCR sequencing and RNA sequencing, RNA was extracted from PBMCs in TRIzol. The method was multiplex PCR. The data were produced on an Illumina HiSeq 4000. TCR beta libraries were built with iRepertoire HTBI primers and Arm-PCR amplification of CDR3 regions. The public reads were reanalyzed by TCRdb: fastp trimming at Q25, MiXCR alignment, in-frame beta chains only. Entries are consolidated by CDR3 protein sequence, retaining the most common genes and DNA. Recorded for this sample are 400,000 to 550,000 distinct CDR3 sequences; about a sixth of them occurred a single time. The top ten constitute roughly 23% of the sample. This sample was also put to use in a study of T cells in Graves' hyperthyroidism and ophthalmopathy.

Sequencing was performed on peripheral blood mononuclear cells (PBMCs), taken at new diagnosis, from a patient treated with antithyroid drugs. The origin of the receptors is a woman between 18 and 30 years old with Graves disease. Donor details come from another sample of the same person, matched by shared clones.

J is TRBJ2-5 and V is TRBV6-1, with D perhaps assigned TRBD1 or TRBD2 (5 bases each). Trimming removed 6 bases from V and 3 bases from J, with 11 bases in between. The germline V gene has CDR1 MNHNS and CDR2 SASEGT. The CDR3 consists of 13 residues. CDR3 loop: CASRKGTEETQYF. CDR3 bases: TGTGCCAGCAGAAAGGGGACGGAAGAGACCCAGTACTTC.

This sequence joins TRBV25-1 and TRBJ2-1; the D is unclear. The CDR3 sequence is 14 residues long. CDR1 MGHDK and CDR2 SYGVNS come from the germline V gene. The V end was cut by 2 bases, the J end by 2 bases, with 7 bases between. CDR3 region: CASSEPGPYNEQFF. The CDR3 region has the DNA TGTGCCAGCAGTGAACCGGGCCCCTACAATGAGCAGTTCTTC.

The sample holds a few counts of this clonotype. CDR3 in DNA: TGTGCCAGTAGTATCTGGGGACTAGCGGGAGCTCGAGATACGCAGTATTTT. Amino acid sequence: CASSIWGLAGARDTQYF. This chain joins TRBV19 and TRBJ2-3; 14 nucleotides match TRBD2. Germline CDR1 is LNHDA and CDR2 is SQIVND (reference sequence). The CDR3 consists of 17 residues. With V trimmed by 3 bases and J by 5 bases, 7 bases remained unmatched. Variable domain in full (rest from reference TRBV19 and TRBJ2-3): DGGITQSPKYLFRKEGQNVTLSCEQNLNHDAMYWYRQDPGQGLRLIYYSQIVNDFQKGDIAEGYSVSREKKESFPLTVTSAQKNPTAFYLCASSIWGLAGARDTQYFGPGTRLTVL.

The J gene is TRBJ2-2, the V gene TRBV19, with D uncertain. The CDR3 runs to 15 residues. The germline V gene encodes CDR1 LNHDA and CDR2 SQIVND (reference sequence). The V gene lost 3 bases and the J gene lost 2 bases, with 10 bases spanning the gap. The CDR3 nucleotides read TGTGCCAGTAGTATCCGCCTAGATAACACCGGGGAGCTGTTTTTT. It specifies CASSIRLDNTGELFF. Combining the CDR3 with reference TRBV19 and TRBJ2-2 gives the whole variable domain DGGITQSPKYLFRKEGQNVTLSCEQNLNHDAMYWYRQDPGQGLRLIYYSQIVNDFQKGDIAEGYSVSREKKESFPLTVTSAQKNPTAFYLCASSIRLDNTGELFFGEGSRLTVL.

This clonotype was recorded many times. J is TRBJ2-1 and V is TRBV12-3 or TRBV12-4, with TRBD2 identical over 7 bases. The last part of the DNA fits TRBJ2-5 better; the J call may be wrong. The CDR3 runs 17 residues. CDR3 coding DNA: TGTGCCAGCAGCTATCTAAGGGGACTACAAGGCGAGGAGACCCAGTACTTC. It yields the protein CASSYLRGLQGEETQYF.

This clonotype came up many times. V gene TRBV20-1 combines with J gene TRBJ2-7; no firm D call. Germline V gene lookup returns CDR1 DFQATT and CDR2 SNEGSKA (reference sequence). This CDR3 has 12 amino acids. Trimming pared 3 bases from V and 4 bases from J, leaving 10 bases between. The CDR3 nucleotides are TGCAGTGCTAGGGATATGGGGTACGAGCAGTACTTC. It translates to CSARDMGYEQYF.

This clonotype was recorded many times. This chain links TRBV7-9 with TRBJ2-2, with 7 bases aligning to TRBD2. The CDR3 is made up of 16 amino acids. Per germline, CDR1 SEHNR and CDR2 FQNEAQ (reference sequence). V trimming: 6 bases; J trimming: 0 bases; junction bases outside the gene matches: 7. For the CDR3, the DNA is TGTGCCAGCAGTTCGGGACTATCAACGAACACCGGGGAGCTGTTTTTT. It translates to CASSSGLSTNTGELFF.

There are a few counts of this clonotype. V is TRBV13 and J is TRBJ2-1, with D possibly matching TRBD2 (5 bases). The CDR3 runs to 14 residues. Germline-derived CDR1 and CDR2 are PRHDT and FYEKMQ (reference sequence). The V gene lost 2 bases and the J gene lost 5 bases, with 10 bases spanning the gap. The CDR3, as DNA: TGTGCCAGCAGCTTATGGATTAGCGACAATGAGCAGTTCTTC. Translated: CASSLWISDNEQFF.

The V and J genes are TRBV6-4 and TRBJ1-6; 8 bases map to TRBD1. The V segment lost 5 bases and the J segment 4 bases; nucleotides outside the gene matches: 13. Germline assignment: CDR1 MRHNA and CDR2 SNTAGT. CDR3 length: 18 amino acids. The CDR3 region has the DNA TGTGCCAGCAGTCCTGTCGGGACAGGCGTTAATTATAATTCACCCCTCCACTTT. Translated: CASSPVGTGVNYNSPLHF.

Remarks on this clonotype: A read error is possible here, since a much larger clone lies one base away. This chain uses TRBV20-1 with TRBJ2-5; D gene uncertain. The CDR3 length is 12 residues. In germline, CDR1 is DFQATT, CDR2 SNEGSKA (reference sequence). V was shortened by 3 bases and J by 4 bases, with 9 bases between the two germline ends. Here the CDR3 DNA reads TGCAGTGCTAGCCTTGACCGAGAGACCCAGTACTTC. The encoded protein is CSASLDRETQYF.

In regard to this clonotype: A read error is the likely source, as a far larger clone sits one nucleotide away. The chain links TRBV7-2 to TRBJ2-5; D unclear. The J call is uncertain, as TRBJ2-7 better fits the DNA end. The CDR3 covers 12 residues. CDR1 is SGHTA, CDR2 FQGNSA, per germline. The CDR3 DNA sequence: TGTGCCAGCAGCAGCCTGAGGTTCGAGCAGTACTTC. Translated: CASSSLRFEQYF.

This clonotype has ten or more counts. This chain links TRBV20-1 with TRBJ2-1; D uncertain. The ends were cut back, 3 bases at V and 4 bases at J, with 13 bases in the middle. CDR1 and CDR2 from the germline V gene are DFQATT and SNEGSKA (reference sequence). CDR3 length: 14 residues. The CDR3 bases are TGCAGTGCTAGCTCCCCCGCTTCATACAATGAGCAGTTCTTC. Translating it yields CSASSPASYNEQFF.

This clonotype was seen a handful of times. In nucleotides, the CDR3 is TGTGCCAGCAGCCAGGTCGTCCAGGGAGCCATAGACACCGGGGAGCTGTTTTTT. This codes for CASSQVVQGAIDTGELFF. The rearrangement uses TRBV7-9 and TRBJ2-2; D tentatively fits TRBD1 or TRBD2 (5 bases each). Between the trimmed V and J ends, which lost 5 bases and 3 bases, there was a span of 22 bases. CDR3 size: 18 residues. Germline V lookup: CDR1 SEHNR, CDR2 FQNEAQ (reference sequence).

As concerns this clonotype: The missing conserved phenylalanine or tryptophan at the end of this CDR3 makes a read error likely. The CDR3 is CSVSDRGEYGYTS. The CDR3 nucleotides read TGCAGCGTTTCGGACAGGGGCGAATATGGCTACACCTCC. The rearrangement joins TRBV29-1 to TRBJ1-2; 9 bases are shared with TRBD1. The ends lost 5 bases at V and 5 bases at J; junction bases unmatched: 6. This CDR3 comprises 13 residues. CDR1 and CDR2 (germline): SQVTM, ANQGSEA.

The chain recombines TRBV19 with TRBJ1-4; D may be TRBD1 (6 bases). CDR3 length: 14 amino acids. Germline assignment: CDR1 LNHDA and CDR2 SQIVND (reference sequence). V shed 11 bases and J shed 1 base, with 14 bases lying between them. CDR3 sequence (DNA): TGTGCCGTGGGGGCCGGCTTAACTAATGAAAAACTGTTTTTT. This encodes CAVGAGLTNEKLFF.

This clonotype was detected a few times. The gene calls are TRBV6-1 and TRBJ2-2; D may match TRBD1 or TRBD2 (5 bases each). The CDR3 sequence is 15 residues long. V lost 6 bases to trimming and J lost 6 bases, with 17 bases between them. Germline assignment: CDR1 MNHNS and CDR2 SASEGT. CDR3 in DNA: TGTGCCAGCAGCCAGGGTTCGGGATACGCCGGGGAGCTGTTTTTT. Encoded protein: CASSQGSGYAGELFF.

This clonotype was counted at least ten times. The chain joins TRBV19 to TRBJ1-1, with 8 bases lining up with TRBD1. Germline V gene sequence: CDR1 LNHDA, CDR2 SQIVND (reference sequence). CDR3 length: 17 residues. With V trimmed by 6 bases and J by 1 base, 13 bases remained unmatched. Here the CDR3 reads CASSRGQGRPKNTEAFF. The CDR3 DNA reads as TGTGCCAGTAGCAGGGGGCAGGGCCGCCCGAAGAACACTGAAGCTTTCTTT.

This clonotype has more than one count but fewer than ten. The chain links TRBV9 to TRBJ1-2; TRBD1 matches at 8 bases. The trim removed 0 bases at V and 10 bases at J, leaving 11 bases unmatched. Germline V CDR1 and CDR2: SGDLS, YYNGEE. The CDR3 totals 15 residues. The chain's CDR3 is CASSVDYRDRTYYTF. CDR3 in DNA: TGTGCCAGCAGCGTAGACTACCGGGACAGGACATACTACACCTTC. Using reference TRBV9 and TRBJ1-2 for the parts outside the CDR3, the full variable domain is DSGVTQTPKHLITATGQRVTLRCSPRSGDLSVYWYQQSLDQGLQFLIQYYNGEERAKGNILERFSAQQFPDLHSELNLSSLELGDSALYFCASSVDYRDRTYYTFGSGTRLTVV.

This rearrangement joins TRBV6-2 or TRBV6-3 to TRBJ2-7; tentatively, D is TRBD1 (5 bases). This CDR3 is 16 amino acids long. The ends were cut back, 5 bases at V and 0 bases at J, with 17 bases in the middle. CDR1 is MNHEY, CDR2 SVGEGT, per germline. The CDR3 protein is CASSLPTETVSYEQYF. CDR3 DNA sequence: TGTGCCAGCAGTCTCCCGACCGAGACAGTCTCCTACGAGCAGTACTTC.

This clonotype was seen many times. V usage is TRBV24-1 and J usage is TRBJ1-5; no firm D call. With 0 bases removed from V and 0 bases from J, the gap between germline ends came to 8 bases. This CDR3 comprises 16 residues. Per the germline V gene, CDR1 is KGHDR and CDR2 is SFDVKD. As DNA, the CDR3 is TGTGCCACCAGTGATTTGCTTGCGTATAGCAATCAGCCCCAGCATTTT. It codes for CATSDLLAYSNQPQHF.

This clonotype was recorded a few times. This chain connects TRBV6-2 or TRBV6-3 to TRBJ1-1; a weak D match, TRBD1 (5 bases). V lost 5 bases and J lost 3, with 13 bases in between. Germline V CDR1 and CDR2: MNHEY, SVGEGT. The CDR3 consists of 14 residues. CDR3 in amino acids: CASSARQTDTEAFF. As DNA, the CDR3 is TGTGCCAGCAGTGCACGACAGACTGACACTGAAGCTTTCTTT.

This clonotype has a handful of counts. The V call is TRBV18, the J call TRBJ1-4; D is uncertain. The V gene lost 8 bases and the J gene lost 0 bases, with 10 bases spanning the gap. There are 14 residues in the CDR3. Germline V gives CDR1 KGHSH, CDR2 LQKENI. CDR3 DNA sequence: TGTGCCAGCCGGAGGCCTGCAACTAATGAAAAACTGTTTTTT. It encodes CASRRPATNEKLFF.

This clonotype was found many times. V gene TRBV27 combines with J gene TRBJ2-3; 9 bases are a match to TRBD2. The ends lost 6 bases at V and 4 bases at J; junction bases unmatched: 8. CDR1 and CDR2 from the germline V gene are MNHEY and SMNVEV (reference sequence). CDR3 size: 15 residues. The CDR3 DNA is TGTGCCAGCAGACCTAGCGGGGCGGGGCCAGATACGCAGTATTTT. It translates to CASRPSGAGPDTQYF.

V is TRBV5-6 and J is TRBJ2-1; weak D call: TRBD2 (6 bases). Trimming pared 5 bases from V and 4 bases from J, leaving 10 bases between. The CDR3 totals 13 residues. The germline V gene has CDR1 SGHDT and CDR2 YYEEEE. DNA of the CDR3: TGTGCCAGCAGATTTGCGGGATACAATGAGCAGTTCTTC. This translates into CASRFAGYNEQFF.

This clonotype was observed many times. The J gene is TRBJ1-1, the V gene TRBV18; D remains unclear. The CDR3 length is 14 residues. Germline-derived CDR1 and CDR2 are KGHSH and LQKENI. Trimming pared 2 bases from V and 1 base from J, leaving 8 bases between. DNA for the CDR3: TGTGCCAGCTCACCAGAGGTACGGAACACTGAAGCTTTCTTT. It yields the protein CASSPEVRNTEAFF.

This clonotype was seen ten or more times. The chain couples TRBV28 to TRBJ2-5; D might be TRBD2 (6 bases). The CDR3 covers 15 residues. Germline assignment: CDR1 MDHEN and CDR2 SYDVKM. V dropped 5 bases and J dropped 1 base, with 14 bases sitting between them. The CDR3 nucleotides read TGTGCCAGCAGTGAACCGGGAGCCGTCCAAGAGACCCAGTACTTC. Its protein is CASSEPGAVQETQYF.

This clonotype has a handful of counts. The CDR3 region has the DNA TGTGCCAGCAGTTACTCTGCCTCCACCGGGGAGCTGTTTTTT. This translates into CASSYSASTGELFF. This rearrangement joins TRBV7-2 to TRBJ2-2; D is unresolved. This CDR3 comprises 14 residues. Per the germline V gene, CDR1 is SGHTA and CDR2 is FQGNSA. The V gene lost 6 bases and the J gene lost 4 bases, with 12 bases spanning the gap.

This clonotype appeared a few times. The chain uses TRBV19 and TRBJ2-1; tentatively, D is TRBD1 (6 bases). The J call may be incorrect, as the DNA end agrees better with TRBJ2-5. The CDR3 runs 15 residues. Germline CDR1 and CDR2: LNHDA and SQIVND (reference sequence). The CDR3 coding sequence is TGTGCCAGTAGTATGGGCACAGGGCGGGCAGAGACCCAGTACTTC. Translation gives CASSMGTGRAETQYF.